These 28 T cell receptor beta chains were sequenced from one sample in a study of blood T cells in healthy people across ages (dated by TCRdb to the mid-2010s). Library generation was performed with 5' RACE. Reads for this sample came from an Illumina HiSeq 2500. The second PCR ran for roughly 7 to 12 cycles and used a J-beta primer mix along with a sample-barcoded 5' primer. TCRdb ran its own pipeline on the public reads, namely fastp trimming at Q25 and MiXCR clone calling, and kept in-frame beta chains. CDR3 protein sequences are deduplicated, and each keeps its most common genes and DNA. The sample records about 1,400,000 distinct CDR3 sequences, about 40% of which are singletons. 7% to 9.5% of the sample rests with the top ten. Sequenced sample: blood. These receptors were obtained from a young woman in good health.

A few counts support this clonotype. The CDR3 region has the DNA TGCGCCAGCAGCTGGTCGCCGGGACTAGCGCCTACTAGCACAGATACGCAGTATTTT. Its protein product is CASSWSPGLAPTSTDTQYF. The chain employs TRBV5-1 and TRBJ2-3; 10 bases match TRBD2. Germline CDR1 reads SGHRS; CDR2 reads YFSETQ. V lost 3 bases, J lost 0 bases, and 13 bases stayed unmatched. The CDR3 runs 19 residues.

This clonotype was picked up a small number of times. The chain links TRBV12-3 or TRBV12-4 to TRBJ2-7; a weak D match, TRBD1 (5 bases). V lost 3 bases, J lost 5 bases, and 8 bases lay in between. CDR3 length equals 12 residues. CDR3 protein: CASSFVGDEQYF. In DNA form, the CDR3 reads TGTGCCAGCAGTTTCGTAGGGGACGAGCAGTACTTC.

CDR3 in DNA: TGCAGTGCCCTCCTAGCGGGAGGTGGTGAGCAGTTCTTC. The encoded protein is CSALLAGGGEQFF. The J gene is TRBJ2-1, the V gene TRBV20-1; TRBD2 aligns across 11 bases. This CDR3 has 13 amino acids. Trimming removed 6 bases from V and 9 bases from J; junction bases left unmatched: 7. Germline V gene lookup returns CDR1 DFQATT and CDR2 SNEGSKA (reference sequence).

The chain has TRBV4-1 and TRBJ2-1, with 11 nucleotides matching TRBD2. The CDR3 is 14 residues long. Germline-derived CDR1 and CDR2 are MGHRA and YSYEKL. With 8 bases clipped from V and 3 bases from J, the junction kept 3 bases outside the gene matches. DNA of the CDR3: TGCGCCAGCGCGCTAGCGGGGGGCTACAATGAGCAGTTCTTC. It translates to CASALAGGYNEQFF.

The rearrangement uses TRBV9 and TRBJ2-1, with TRBD2 identical over 7 bases. Germline loops: CDR1 SGDLS, CDR2 YYNGEE. The CDR3 runs to 17 residues. V lost 0 bases to trimming and J lost 2 bases; unmatched junction nucleotides: 8. The CDR3 protein is CASSVADSGNAYNEQFF. The DNA for the CDR3 is TGTGCCAGCAGCGTAGCTGACAGCGGGAATGCCTACAATGAGCAGTTCTTC.

The rearrangement joins TRBV5-1 to TRBJ2-2, with D possibly TRBD2 on 6 matching bases. V lost 4 bases and J 0 bases, leaving 10 bases between the germline ends. Germline V gives CDR1 SGHRS, CDR2 YFSETQ. The CDR3 runs 15 residues. The CDR3: CASSGRGTNTGELFF. The CDR3 nucleotides are TGCGCCAGCAGCGGACGGGGGACGAACACCGGGGAGCTGTTTTTT.

The chain recombines TRBV10-3 with TRBJ2-7; 8 bases agree with TRBD2. With 4 bases clipped from V and 7 bases from J, the junction kept 15 bases outside the gene matches. CDR1 is ENHRY, CDR2 SYGVKD, per germline. This CDR3 has 16 amino acids. This CDR3 reads CAISAGSGAGSNEQYF. CDR3 DNA: TGTGCCATCAGTGCCGGTAGCGGGGCGGGGAGCAATGAGCAGTACTTC.

This clonotype was seen a handful of times. A read error may explain this, as a much larger clone is one base away. This chain uses TRBV29-1 with TRBJ1-1; 7 bases match TRBD1. Trimming cost V 8 bases and J 4 bases; bases outside gene matches: 7. CDR3 length: 12 amino acids. Germline values: CDR1 SQVTM, CDR2 ANQGSEA. This chain's CDR3 is CSPQGGGTEAFF. The CDR3 coding sequence is TGCAGCCCCCAGGGGGGGGGCACTGAAGCTTTCTTT.

The CDR3 DNA reads TGTGCCAGCAGTTTTACAGGGGGGCGGGCTGAAGCTTTCTTT. Its translation: CASSFTGGRAEAFF. The gene calls are TRBV12-3 or TRBV12-4 and TRBJ1-1; 8 positions agree with TRBD1. Trimming at V came to 3 bases and at J to 6 bases, leaving 6 bases not matched to a gene. This CDR3 comprises 14 residues.

The chain uses TRBV20-1 and TRBJ1-2; the match to TRBD1 covers 9 bases. The germline gives CDR1 DFQATT, CDR2 SNEGSKA (reference sequence). The V gene end was trimmed by 0 bases and the J gene end by 6 bases; junction bases not matched to a gene: 11. The CDR3 runs 16 residues. This CDR3 reads CSARDDEQGARHGYTF. The CDR3 DNA is TGCAGTGCTAGAGATGACGAACAGGGGGCAAGGCATGGCTACACCTTC.

This chain uses TRBV6-6 with TRBJ1-2; a weak D match, TRBD1 (6 bases). V was clipped by 4 bases and J by 0 bases, with 12 bases between them. Per the germline V gene, CDR1 is MNHNY and CDR2 is SVGAGI (reference sequence). The CDR3 length is 15 residues. CDR3 sequence: CASSSTDSSNYGYTF. The CDR3 coding sequence is TGTGCCAGCAGTTCAACGGACAGTTCTAACTATGGCTACACCTTC.

The gene calls are TRBV20-1 and TRBJ1-1; TRBD1 matches at 10 bases. From germline, CDR1 is DFQATT and CDR2 SNEGSKA (reference sequence). The J segment lost 4 bases and the V segment lost 5 bases, leaving 13 bases of the junction unmatched. CDR3 length: 16 residues. The CDR3 reads CSAGGTGEGLGTEAFF. CDR3 DNA sequence: TGCAGTGCTGGAGGGACAGGGGAGGGCCTAGGCACTGAAGCTTTCTTT.

The chain carries TRBV6-4 and TRBJ2-5; 10 bases are shared with TRBD1. The germline CDR1 and CDR2 sequences are MRHNA and SNTAGT. The junction had 13 bases not matched to a gene; V was cut back by 5 bases and J by 1 base. The CDR3 loop spans 18 amino acids. The CDR3 DNA follows: TGTGCCAGCAGTTTCTCCTTCCGGGACAGGGGTACCCAAGAGACCCAGTACTTC. Translating gives CASSFSFRDRGTQETQYF.

This clonotype has a handful of counts. This chain connects TRBV28 to TRBJ2-1, with 7 bases matching TRBD2. Unmatched junction bases numbered 10, after V lost 3 bases and J lost 8 bases. This CDR3 spans 15 amino acids. The germline CDR1 and CDR2 sequences are MDHEN and SYDVKM. CDR3 residues: CASSLGGGTLHEQFF. In DNA form, the CDR3 reads TGTGCCAGCAGTTTGGGGGGGGGAACCTTGCATGAGCAGTTCTTC.

The chain is built from TRBV7-6 and TRBJ2-1; 12 bases agree with TRBD2. Germline CDR1 is SGHVS and CDR2 is FNYEAQ. The CDR3 consists of 21 residues. Germline trimming cut 5 bases from V and 0 bases from J; bases unmatched to any gene: 17. CDR3 sequence reads: CASSLKFPGLAGESSYNEQFF. CDR3 sequence (DNA): TGTGCCAGCAGCCTAAAATTCCCGGGACTAGCGGGCGAGAGCTCCTACAATGAGCAGTTCTTC.

This chain joins TRBV20-1 and TRBJ2-7; TRBD2 is a possible D gene (5 bases). The CDR3 runs to 13 residues. Trimming took 5 bases from V and 4 from J, leaving 15 bases between them. Germline CDR1 and CDR2: DFQATT and SNEGSKA (reference sequence). CDR3: CSASDGVRYEQYF. CDR3 nucleotide sequence: TGCAGTGCTTCAGACGGGGTCAGGTACGAGCAGTACTTC.

This clonotype was counted only a few times. The CDR3 sequence: CASSLAPLGGTEETQYF. CDR3 DNA sequence: TGTGCCAGCAGCTTAGCCCCCTTAGGAGGGACAGAAGAGACCCAGTACTTC. The V gene is TRBV7-9, the J gene TRBJ2-5; D possibly corresponds to TRBD1 (7 bases). The CDR3 is 17 residues long. The ends were cut back, 0 bases at V and 3 bases at J, with 17 bases in the middle. Per germline, CDR1 SEHNR and CDR2 FQNEAQ (reference sequence).

The DNA for the CDR3 is TGTGCCAGCAGTGGCTTGGGGGAGCAGTACTTC. Its translation is CASSGLGEQYF. This chain joins TRBV25-1 and TRBJ2-4; D may be TRBD1 or TRBD2 (5 bases each). V was shortened by 4 bases and J by 13 bases, with 11 bases between the two germline ends. CDR3 length equals 11 residues. The germline gives CDR1 MGHDK, CDR2 SYGVNS. Variable domain in full (rest from reference TRBV25-1 and TRBJ2-4): EADIYQTPRYLVIGTGKKITLECSQTMGHDKMYWYQQDPGMELHLIHYSYGVNSTEKGDLSSESTVSRIRTEHFPLTLESARPSHTSQYLCASSGLGEQYFGAGTRLSVL.

This chain uses TRBV6-5 with TRBJ2-3, with D uncertain. V was cut by 6 bases and J by 1 base, with 14 bases left in between. Germline assignment: CDR1 MNHEY and CDR2 SVGAGI. The CDR3 has 15 residues. This chain's CDR3 is CASSPAHPGTDTQYF. CDR3 nucleotides: TGTGCCAGCAGCCCGGCCCACCCGGGCACAGATACGCAGTATTTT.

The chain is built from TRBV11-1 and TRBJ2-1; D gene ambiguous. Germline CDR1 SGHAT, CDR2 FQDESV (reference sequence). This CDR3 has 12 amino acids. Trimming left V 5 bases short and J 9 bases short, with 11 bases between. The CDR3: CASSPRWAEQFF. The CDR3 DNA follows: TGTGCCAGCAGCCCAAGGTGGGCTGAGCAGTTCTTC.

V usage is TRBV12-3 or TRBV12-4 and J usage is TRBJ2-7; D unresolved. Trimming shortened V by 3 bases and J by 3 bases, and 6 bases separated the two germline ends. The CDR3 contains 12 residues. This chain's CDR3 is CASSLFVYEQYF. CDR3 in DNA: TGTGCCAGCAGTTTGTTTGTCTACGAGCAGTACTTC.

The V call is TRBV7-9, the J call TRBJ2-1, with D possibly being TRBD2 (6 bases). Matching the DNA end better, TRBJ2-7 makes the J call doubtful. The CDR3 consists of 20 residues. The V gene's germline CDR1 is SEHNR and CDR2 FQNEAQ (reference sequence). The CDR3 bases are TGTGCCAGCAGCAAAGACGATCCGAATGTGGGGCGGGGAGTTAACAATGAGCAGTACTTC. Translating gives CASSKDDPNVGRGVNNEQYF.

Only a few counts were recorded for this clonotype. The chain carries TRBV30 and TRBJ1-1; tentatively, D is TRBD1 (5 bases). The germline V gene has CDR1 GTSNPN and CDR2 SVGIG (reference sequence). This CDR3 region has 14 residues. V lost 0 bases, J lost 5 bases, and 13 bases lay in between. The CDR3 DNA follows: TGTGCCTGGAGTGTACTCGGGGGGAGTACTGAAGCTTTCTTT. It is translated as CAWSVLGGSTEAFF. Together with reference TRBV30 and TRBJ1-1, the CDR3 gives the full variable domain: SQTIHQWPATLVQPVGSPLSLECTVEGTSNPNLYWYRQAAGRGLQLLFYSVGIGQISSEVPQNLSASRPQDRQFILSSKKLLLSDSGFYLCAWSVLGGSTEAFFGQGTRLTVV.

The chain joins TRBV3-1 to TRBJ1-2; tentative D call: TRBD1 (5 bases). The CDR3 consists of 13 residues. CDR1 and CDR2 (germline): LGHDT, YNNKEL (reference sequence). The V end was cut by 0 bases, the J end by 8 bases, with 10 bases between. The CDR3 DNA sequence: TGTGCCAGCAGCCAAGACGGGGGAGGCGGCTACACCTTC. Amino acids: CASSQDGGGGYTF. Full variable domain (rest looked up from reference TRBV3-1 and TRBJ1-2): DTAVSQTPKYLVTQMGNDKSIKCEQNLGHDTMYWYKQDSKKFLKIMFSYNNKELIINETVPNRFSPKSPDKAHLNLHINSLELGDSAVYFCASSQDGGGGYTFGSGTRLTVV.

On this clonotype itself: With a much larger clone just one base away, this may be a read error. The genes are TRBV12-3 or TRBV12-4 and TRBJ1-2; D is possibly TRBD1 (6 bases). The CDR3 spans 13 residues. The CDR3 DNA follows: TGTGCCAGCAGGGTACAGGGAGACTATAGCTACACCTTC. Residues: CASRVQGDYSYTF.

The chain is built from TRBV20-1 and TRBJ2-7; 7 bases line up with TRBD2. The junction had 6 bases not matched to a gene; V was cut back by 1 base and J by 0 bases. CDR3 size: 15 residues. CDR1 and CDR2 from the germline V gene are DFQATT and SNEGSKA (reference sequence). The CDR3 sequence is CSARGLAAYSYEQYF. DNA for the CDR3: TGCAGTGCTAGAGGTCTAGCGGCTTACTCCTACGAGCAGTACTTC.

The chain is built from TRBV29-1 and TRBJ1-2; 7 bases agree with TRBD1. This CDR3 region has 14 residues. CDR1 SQVTM and CDR2 ANQGSEA come from the germline V gene. Trimming took 1 base from V and 0 from J; bases not matched to a gene: 2. The CDR3 nucleotides are TGCAGCGTTGAAGGGGGACAGACTAACTATGGCTACACCTTC. Protein: CSVEGGQTNYGYTF.

J is TRBJ1-5 and V is TRBV6-6, with 10 nucleotides matching TRBD1. There are 14 residues in the CDR3. Germline CDR1 MNHNY, CDR2 SVGAGI (reference sequence). Losses at the gene ends were 10 bases for V and 8 bases for J; bases not matched to a gene: 11. This CDR3 is CATRGQGEWEPQHF. The CDR3 coding sequence is TGTGCCACCCGAGGACAGGGGGAATGGGAGCCCCAGCATTTT.